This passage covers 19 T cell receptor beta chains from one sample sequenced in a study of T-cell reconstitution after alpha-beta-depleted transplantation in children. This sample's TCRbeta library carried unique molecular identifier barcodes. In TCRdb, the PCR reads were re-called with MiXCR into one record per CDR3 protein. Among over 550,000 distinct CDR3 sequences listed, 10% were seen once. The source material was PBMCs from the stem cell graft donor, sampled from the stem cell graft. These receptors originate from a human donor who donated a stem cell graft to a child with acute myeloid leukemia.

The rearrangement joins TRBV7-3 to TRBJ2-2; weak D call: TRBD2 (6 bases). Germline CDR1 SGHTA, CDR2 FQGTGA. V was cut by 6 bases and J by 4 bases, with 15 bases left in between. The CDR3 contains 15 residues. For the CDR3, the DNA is TGTGCCAGCAGACGAGATCTGGGGGGCACCGGGGAGCTGTTTTTT. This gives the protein CASRRDLGGTGELFF.

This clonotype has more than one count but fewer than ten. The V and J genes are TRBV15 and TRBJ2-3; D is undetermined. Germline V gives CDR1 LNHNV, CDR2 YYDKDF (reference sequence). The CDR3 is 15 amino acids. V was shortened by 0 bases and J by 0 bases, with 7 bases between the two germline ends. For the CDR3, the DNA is TGTGCCACCAGCAGAGATCAGAGTAGCACAGATACGCAGTATTTT. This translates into CATSRDQSSTDTQYF.

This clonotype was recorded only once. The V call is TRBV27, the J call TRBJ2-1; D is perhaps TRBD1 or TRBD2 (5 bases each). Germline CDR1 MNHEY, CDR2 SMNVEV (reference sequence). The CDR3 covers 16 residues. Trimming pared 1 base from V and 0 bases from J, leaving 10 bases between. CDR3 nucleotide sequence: TGTGCCAGCAGTTTATTGGGGGAGCGCTCCTACAATGAGCAGTTCTTC. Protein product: CASSLLGERSYNEQFF.

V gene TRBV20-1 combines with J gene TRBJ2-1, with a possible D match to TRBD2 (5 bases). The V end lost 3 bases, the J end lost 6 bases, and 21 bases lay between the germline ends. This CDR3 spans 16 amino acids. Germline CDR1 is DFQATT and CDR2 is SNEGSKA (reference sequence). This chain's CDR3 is CSARRTLSVISNEQFF. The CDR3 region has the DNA TGCAGTGCTAGGAGGACCCTTAGCGTAATCAGCAATGAGCAGTTCTTC.

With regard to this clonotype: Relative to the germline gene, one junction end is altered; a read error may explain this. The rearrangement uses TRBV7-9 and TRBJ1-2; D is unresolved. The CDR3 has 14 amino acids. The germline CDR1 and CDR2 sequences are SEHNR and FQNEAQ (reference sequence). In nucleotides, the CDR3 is TGTGCCAGCAGCTTATCGGGCGGCTTCTATGGCTACAACTTC. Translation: CASSLSGGFYGYNF.

The DNA for the CDR3 is TGTGCCACCAGTGGGGCAGTTTACAATGAGCAGTTCTTC. It specifies CATSGAVYNEQFF. The chain carries TRBV24-1 and TRBJ2-1; no clear D gene. The CDR3 totals 13 residues. CDR1 and CDR2 (germline): KGHDR, SFDVKD. The ends were cut back, 5 bases at V and 4 bases at J, with 8 bases in the middle.

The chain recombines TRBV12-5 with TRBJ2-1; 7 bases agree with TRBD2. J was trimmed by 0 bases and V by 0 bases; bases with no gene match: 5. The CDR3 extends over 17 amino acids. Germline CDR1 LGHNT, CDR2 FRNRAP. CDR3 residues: CASGLVASGFSYNEQFF. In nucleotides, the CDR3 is TGTGCTAGTGGTTTGGTGGCTAGCGGTTTCTCCTACAATGAGCAGTTCTTC.

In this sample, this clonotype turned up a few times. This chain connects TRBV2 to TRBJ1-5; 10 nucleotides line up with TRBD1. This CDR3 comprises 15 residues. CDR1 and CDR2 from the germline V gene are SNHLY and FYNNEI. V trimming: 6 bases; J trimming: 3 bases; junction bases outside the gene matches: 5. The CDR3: CASRVGQGDNQPQHF. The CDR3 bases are TGTGCCAGCAGAGTTGGACAGGGGGACAATCAGCCCCAGCATTTT.

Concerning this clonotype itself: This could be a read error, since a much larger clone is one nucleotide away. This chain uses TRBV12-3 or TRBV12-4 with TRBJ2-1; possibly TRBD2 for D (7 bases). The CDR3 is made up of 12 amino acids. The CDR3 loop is CAGSWGGGEQFF. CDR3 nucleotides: TGTGCCGGCAGTTGGGGGGGCGGGGAGCAGTTCTTC.

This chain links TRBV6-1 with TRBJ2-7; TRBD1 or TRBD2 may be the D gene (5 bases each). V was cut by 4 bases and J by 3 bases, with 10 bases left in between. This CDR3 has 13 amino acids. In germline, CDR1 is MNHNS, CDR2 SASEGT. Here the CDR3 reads CASSAGLYYEQYF. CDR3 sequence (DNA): TGTGCCAGCAGTGCGGGGCTGTACTACGAGCAGTACTTC.

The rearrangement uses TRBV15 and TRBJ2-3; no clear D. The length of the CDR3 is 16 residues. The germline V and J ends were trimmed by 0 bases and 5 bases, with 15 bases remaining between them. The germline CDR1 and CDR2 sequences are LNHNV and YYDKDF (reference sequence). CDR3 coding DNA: TGTGCCACCAGCAGAGAATTTGGGCAGAACGAAGATACGCAGTATTTT. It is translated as CATSREFGQNEDTQYF.

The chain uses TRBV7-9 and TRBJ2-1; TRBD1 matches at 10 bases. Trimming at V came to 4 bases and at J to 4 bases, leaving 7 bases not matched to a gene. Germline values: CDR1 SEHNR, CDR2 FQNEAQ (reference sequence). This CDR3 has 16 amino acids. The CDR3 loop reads CASSSFWDRGYNEQFF. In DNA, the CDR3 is TGTGCCAGCAGCTCCTTTTGGGACAGGGGATACAATGAGCAGTTCTTC.

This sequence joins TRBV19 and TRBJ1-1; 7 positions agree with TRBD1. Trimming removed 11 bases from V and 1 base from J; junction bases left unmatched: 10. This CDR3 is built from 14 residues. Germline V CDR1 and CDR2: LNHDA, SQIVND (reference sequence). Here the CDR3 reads CARDGTASNTEAFF. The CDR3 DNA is TGTGCCCGCGATGGGACAGCTTCGAACACTGAAGCTTTCTTT.

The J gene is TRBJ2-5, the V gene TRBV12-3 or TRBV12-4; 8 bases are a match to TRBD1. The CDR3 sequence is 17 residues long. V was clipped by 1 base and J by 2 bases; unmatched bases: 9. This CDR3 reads CASSLEGRGQGQETQYF. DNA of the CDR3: TGTGCCAGCAGTTTAGAGGGCAGGGGGCAGGGGCAAGAGACCCAGTACTTC.

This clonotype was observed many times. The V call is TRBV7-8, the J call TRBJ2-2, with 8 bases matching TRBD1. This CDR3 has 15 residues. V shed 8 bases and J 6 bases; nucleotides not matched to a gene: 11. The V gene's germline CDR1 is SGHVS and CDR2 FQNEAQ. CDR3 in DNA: TGTGCCAGCCGCCTCCGACAGGGGATTCCCGGGGAGCTGTTTTTT. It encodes CASRLRQGIPGELFF.

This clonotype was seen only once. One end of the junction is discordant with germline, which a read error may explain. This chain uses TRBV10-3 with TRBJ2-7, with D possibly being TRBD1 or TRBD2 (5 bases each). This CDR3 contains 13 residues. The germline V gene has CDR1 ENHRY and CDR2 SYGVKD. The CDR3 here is CATAGTPSHEQCF. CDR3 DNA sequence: TGTGCCACAGCCGGGACGCCCTCCCACGAGCAGTGCTTC.

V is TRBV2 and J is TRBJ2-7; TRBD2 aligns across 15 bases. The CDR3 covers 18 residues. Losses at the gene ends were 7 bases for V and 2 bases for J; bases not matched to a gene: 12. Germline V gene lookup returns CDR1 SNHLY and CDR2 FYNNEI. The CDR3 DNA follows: TGTGCCAGCATCACCGGGGGACTAGCGGGAGGAGGACCCTACGAGCAGTACTTC. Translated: CASITGGLAGGGPYEQYF. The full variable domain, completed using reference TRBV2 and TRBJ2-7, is EPEVTQTPSHQVTQMGQEVILRCVPISNHLYFYWYRQILGQKVEFLVSFYNNEISEKSEIFDDQFSVERPDGSNFTLKIRSTKLEDSAMYFCASITGGLAGGGPYEQYFGPGTRLTVT.

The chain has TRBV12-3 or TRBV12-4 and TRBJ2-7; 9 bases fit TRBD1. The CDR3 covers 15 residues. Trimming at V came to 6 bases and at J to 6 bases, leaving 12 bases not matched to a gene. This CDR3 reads CASSPNRGHSSEQYF. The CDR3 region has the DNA TGTGCCAGCAGCCCTAACAGGGGGCATTCTTCCGAGCAGTACTTC.

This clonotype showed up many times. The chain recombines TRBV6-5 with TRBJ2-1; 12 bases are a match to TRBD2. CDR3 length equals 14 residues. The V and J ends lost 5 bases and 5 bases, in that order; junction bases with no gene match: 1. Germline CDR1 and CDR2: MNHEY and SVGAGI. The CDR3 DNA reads TGTGCCAGCAGTAGGACTAGCGGGAACAATGAGCAGTTCTTC. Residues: CASSRTSGNNEQFF.